The present T cell receptor (beta chain) was sequenced within a study of blood T cell repertoires in COVID-19. During active infection, Seattle patients enrolled and were then monitored through disease. This table comes from immunoSEQ multiplex PCR, and its TCRdb copy is limited to in-frame clones, with some not included. Here the sample spans about 220,000 clones, 75% to 85% being singletons. In germline, CDR1 is LNHDA, CDR2 SQIVND (reference sequence). The CDR3 loop spans 16 amino acids. Unmatched junction bases numbered 7, after V lost 3 bases and J lost 2 bases. This chain connects TRBV19 to TRBJ2-5; the match to TRBD1 covers 9 bases. Sequenced: peripheral blood. The receptor was derived from a woman aged 65 to 85 with COVID-19, enrolled during active disease. The CDR3, as DNA: TGTGCCAGTAGTATCGACCAGACAGGGGGACAAGAGACCCAGTACTTC. It encodes CASSIDQTGGQETQYF.